This TCR beta chain was recorded in a study of blood T cells in healthy people across ages. General observations from the study: With unsorted PBMCs, a conclusive comparison of naive versus antigen-experienced cells was not possible. TCR beta diversity correlated strongly with naive T cell percentage. Considered underestimates were the diversity estimates obtained from one million T cells.

The J segment lost 7 bases and the V segment lost 5 bases, leaving 10 bases of the junction unmatched. The CDR3 has 15 residues. Primed by a sample-barcoded 5' primer and a J-beta primer mix, a second PCR proceeded for roughly 6 to 12 cycles. TCRdb re-called the 5' RACE reads with MiXCR, one entry per CDR3 protein. This table has 1.5 million to 2 million distinct CDR3 sequences, 28% appearing once. Extractions gave at least 5.5 micrograms of total RNA per sample. On this clonotype: What it recognizes is unknown.

The V call is TRBV12-3 or TRBV12-4, the J call TRBJ2-3; 9 bases match TRBD2. Sample: blood. The sequence was obtained from a woman aged 25-40 years in good health. In DNA form, the CDR3 reads TGTGCCAGCAGTCCTGATAGCGGGAGCAGCCATACGCAGTATTTT. Protein: CASSPDSGSSHTQYF.